The source of this T cell receptor beta chain is a study of cytomegalovirus exposure and HLA in healthy donors. CDR1 and CDR2 from the germline V gene are MNHNY and SVGAGI (reference sequence). V was pared by 2 bases and J by 1 base, with 2 bases of the junction left unmatched. The length of the CDR3 is 15 residues. The PCR ran on 60 Vbeta and 13 Jbeta primers. Assay: immunoSEQ multiplex PCR; the TCRdb copy retains only in-frame clones and omits some. The sample carries 80,000 or so clones, under 80% recorded once. This clone was counted between two and nine times. The TCR sequence derives from a man younger than 45 in good health and CMV-seropositive. Sequencing input: PBMCs. This sequence joins TRBV6-6 and TRBJ2-5; TRBD1 matches at 9 bases. CDR3 sequence: CASSYPGQGQETQYF. CDR3 DNA sequence: TGTGCCAGCAGTTACCCGGGACAGGGCCAAGAGACCCAGTACTTC.